This T cell receptor (beta chain) came from a study of monozygotic twins with inflammatory bowel disease. Study results and caveats: Extra variability in the repertoires of patients may have come from differing immunosuppressive treatments. IBD patients shared fewer clonotypes with other individuals than healthy twins, especially patients with disease activity signs.

The CDR3 totals 16 residues. Germline V CDR1 and CDR2: LGHNA, YSLEER. On this clonotype itself: Antigen unknown.

Template switching added UMIs carrying a 6-nucleotide sample barcode. TCRdb re-analyzed the 5' RACE reads; it lists each CDR3 protein once, without DNA. Its listing shows about 160,000 distinct CDR3 sequences. The rearrangement links TRBV4-3 to TRBJ1-1; no DNA is available, so the TRBD1 call from TCRdb remains unchecked. Sample: blood. The receptor was isolated from a human donor with ulcerative colitis or Crohn's disease, or a healthy co-twin of an affected twin (not recorded which). This chain's CDR3 is CASSQGGANPNTEAFF.